This T cell receptor beta chain was obtained from a study of blood T cell repertoires in COVID-19. Study-wide background: The origin of the acute and convalescent COVID-19 samples was the United States, Italy and Spain.

Participants' reported clinical history set cohort assignment. A PCR-confirmed or clinician-diagnosed COVID-19 case had contacted exposed participants within 2 weeks of entry. This CDR3 comprises 15 residues. J was trimmed by 0 bases and V by 10 bases; bases with no gene match: 9. Germline V gene data show CDR1 as MNHEY and CDR2 as SVGAGI. In the original workflow: Reference gene primer amplification gave nucleated cell count estimates. Measured with immunoSEQ multiplex PCR; TCRdb has only the in-frame clones, and not every one. The D gene and trimming were derived from the DNA, and the V and J assignments and clone size from that table. This sample has 250,000 to 300,000 clones, with 70% to 90% found just once. This clone was observed a handful of times.

V usage is TRBV6-5 and J usage is TRBJ1-5, with 7 positions matching TRBD1. The TCR was taken from a woman aged 45-59 years who had been exposed to COVID-19. The sample taken for sequencing was PBMCs or T cells enriched from blood (not recorded which). This CDR3 is CATTRGGYSNQPQHF. CDR3 DNA: TGTGCCACCACGAGAGGGGGCTATAGCAATCAGCCCCAGCATTTT.